The rows below give T cell receptor beta chains drawn from one sample of a study of blood T cell repertoires in COVID-19. Assay used: immunoSEQ multiplex PCR; TCRdb lists only in-frame clones, some missing. Of approximately 490,000 clones listed, around 90% are singletons. The sequencing input was PBMCs or T cells enriched from blood (not recorded which). Every receptor here comes from a woman younger than 35 who had recovered from COVID-19. Both conserved end residues are part of each CDR3. The D gene is left open where the match is weak. Clone sizes are given selectively: once, few, many, or a class where the clone is expanded.

d_gene | abundance | j_gene | v_gene | CDR3nt | CDR3aa
TRBD2 | once | TRBJ2-3 | TRBV9 | TGTGCCAGCAGCGTAGTGGCTAGCGGGGGGGCCGACACAGATACGCAGTATTTT | CASSVVASGGADTDTQYF
NA | NA | TRBJ1-5 | TRBV1 | TGCACCAGCCCCCACAGGACAGTTGCCCTACAGCCCCAGCATTTT | CTSPHRTVALQPQHF
TRBD2 | NA | TRBJ2-5 | TRBV30 | TGTGCCTGGAGTTATGGGGGGGAACAAGAGACCCAGTACTTC | CAWSYGGEQETQYF
NA | NA | TRBJ1-2 | TRBV11-3 | TGTGCCGGCTACAGGGTTTACTATGGCTACACCTTC | CAGYRVYYGYTF
NA | NA | TRBJ1-4 | TRBV12-5 | TGTGCTAGTGGCCTCCAGGGGACTAATGAAAAACTGTTTTTT | CASGLQGTNEKLFF
TRBD2 | NA | TRBJ2-5 | TRBV10-2 | TGCGCCAGCAGTGAAGGTTGGGGGGGAGAGCTAGAGACCCAGTACTTC | CASSEGWGGELETQYF
NA | NA | TRBJ1-2 | TRBV3-1/TRBV3-2 | TGTGCCAGCAGCCAAGGGGAGGGGAAGTTGGATGGCTACACCTTC | CASSQGEGKLDGYTF
NA | NA | TRBJ1-1 | TRBV2 | TGTGCCAGCAGTGAATCTGAAGTAGTCACTGAAGCTTTCTTT | CASSESEVVTEAFF
NA | once | TRBJ1-4 | TRBV18 | TGTGCCAGCTCATCAACGACAGACATAAATGAAAAACTGTTTTTT | CASSSTTDINEKLFF
NA | NA | TRBJ1-6 | TRBV27 | TGTGCCAGCAGTTTGAGGGGGGGCCATAATTCACCCCTCCACTTT | CASSLRGGHNSPLHF
TRBD1 | NA | TRBJ1-4 | TRBV5-1 | TGCGCCAGCAGCTTGGACGGCTCCACAGGGGGGGAAAAACTGTTTTTT | CASSLDGSTGGEKLFF
NA | once | TRBJ2-7 | TRBV6-5 | TGTGCCAGCAGCGTGGCACGCTCCTACGAGCAGTACTTC | CASSVARSYEQYF
TRBD1 | NA | TRBJ1-2 | TRBV28 | TGTGCCAGCACCCCTCCGGACAGGGGGCTTTATGGCTACACCTTC | CASTPPDRGLYGYTF
NA | once | TRBJ2-4 | TRBV3-1/TRBV3-2 | TGTGCCAGCAGCCAAGATGAGGGTCCCTCACAACAAAACATTCAGTACTTC | CASSQDEGPSQQNIQYF
NA | NA | TRBJ1-6 | TRBV7-8 | TGTGCCAGCAGCTTACTTGGCGGGGATAATTCACCCCTCCACTTT | CASSLLGGDNSPLHF